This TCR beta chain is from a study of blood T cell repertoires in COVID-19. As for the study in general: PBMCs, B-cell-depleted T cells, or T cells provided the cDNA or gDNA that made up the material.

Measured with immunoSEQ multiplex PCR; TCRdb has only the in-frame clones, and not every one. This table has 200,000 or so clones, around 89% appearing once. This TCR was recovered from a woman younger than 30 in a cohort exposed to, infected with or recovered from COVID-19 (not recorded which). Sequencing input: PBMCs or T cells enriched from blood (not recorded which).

The CDR3 DNA follows: TGTGCCAGCAGCTTAGGGTATGGCCAGGTACCCTATGGCTACACCTTC. Translation: CASSLGYGQVPYGYTF. The chain couples TRBV7-2 to TRBJ1-2, with D uncertain. Germline V gives CDR1 SGHTA, CDR2 FQGNSA. The length of the CDR3 is 16 residues. V lost 1 base and J lost 4, with 16 bases in between. The full variable domain, completed using reference TRBV7-2 and TRBJ1-2, is GAGVSQSPSNKVTEKGKDVELRCDPISGHTALYWYRQSLGQGLEFLIYFQGNSAPDKSGLPSDRFSAERTGGSVSTLTIQRTQQEDSAVYLCASSLGYGQVPYGYTFGSGTRLTVV.